This T cell receptor beta chain was obtained from a study of blood T cell repertoires in COVID-19. Study summary: Sites across the United States, Italy and Spain contributed samples from acute and convalescent COVID-19. The analysed material was cDNA or gDNA that came from T cells, B-cell-depleted T cells, or PBMCs.

As processed by the authors: Scientists estimated how many nucleated cells there were by amplifying reference gene primers. Measured with immunoSEQ multiplex PCR; TCRdb has only the in-frame clones, and not every one. That table furnishes V, J and clone size, whereas the DNA furnished D and trimming. The repertoire consists of roughly 150,000 clones, with approximately 86% occurring once and the leading ten covering roughly 5%. This CDR3 spans 15 amino acids. Germline V CDR1 and CDR2: MNHEY, SVGAGI. V gave up 5 bases and J gave up 5 bases, with 16 bases separating them. The source of this sequence is a human donor in a cohort sampled during active COVID-19. The sequenced material came from peripheral blood. V usage is TRBV6-5 and J usage is TRBJ2-1; possible D gene TRBD1, 5 bases. The CDR3 nucleotides are TGTGCCAGCAGTCCGGACATACCGATCGACAATGAGCAGTTCTTC. The encoded protein is CASSPDIPIDNEQFF.